This is a list of T cell receptor beta chains from one sample in a study of blood T cell repertoires in COVID-19. Clones were sequenced by immunoSEQ multiplex PCR, and TCRdb holds only the in-frame ones, with some missing. The table lists around 220,000 clones, approximately 80% of them singletons. Input material: peripheral blood. The receptors were sampled from a woman over 75 with acute or convalescent COVID-19. The CDR3 runs from the conserved cysteine through the conserved F or W. D genes are given only for firm matches. Expanded clones are given a class, and other clones once, few, many or no size at all.

V gene	J gene	clone size	D gene	CDR3 protein	CDR3 DNA
TRBV6-2/TRBV6-3	TRBJ1-5	.	.	CASSWGGDQPQHF	TGTGCCAGCAGTTGGGGGGGGGACCAGCCCCAGCATTTT
TRBV18	TRBJ2-5	.	TRBD2	CASSLPGLAVQETQYF	TGTGCCAGCTCACTCCCGGGACTAGCGGTACAAGAGACCCAGTACTTC
TRBV30	TRBJ1-4	.	.	CAWSVQGWEKLFF	TGTGCCTGGAGTGTGCAGGGTTGGGAAAAACTGTTTTTT
TRBV19	TRBJ2-7	.	.	CASSSGPTPEQYF	TGTGCCAGTAGTTCGGGTCCAACACCCGAGCAGTACTTC
TRBV6-2/TRBV6-3	TRBJ1-2	.	.	CASSYAKRPVYGYTF	TGTGCCAGCAGTTACGCGAAGAGGCCGGTCTATGGCTACACCTTC
TRBV27	TRBJ2-1	.	TRBD2	CASSSKTSRHEQFF	TGTGCCAGCAGTTCGAAGACTAGCCGGCATGAGCAGTTCTTC
TRBV6-2/TRBV6-3	TRBJ2-5	.	TRBD2	CASSYSGRGDQETQYF	TGTGCCAGCAGTTACTCGGGGAGGGGAGACCAAGAGACCCAGTACTTC
TRBV10-3	TRBJ2-7	once	.	CATGVAGGTYEQYF	TGTGCCACCGGGGTAGCTGGGGGGACCTACGAGCAGTACTTC
TRBV19	TRBJ2-7	.	.	CASSPDDIQYEQYF	TGTGCCAGTAGTCCCGATGACATACAATACGAGCAGTACTTC
TRBV7-3	TRBJ2-2	.	TRBD1	CASSLLPGGATGELFF	TGTGCCAGCAGCTTACTCCCAGGGGGCGCTACCGGGGAGCTGTTTTTT
TRBV5-1	TRBJ2-7	.	.	CASSPNGVVFYEQYF	TGCGCCAGCAGCCCGAACGGAGTCGTATTCTACGAGCAGTACTTC
TRBV7-2	TRBJ2-6	.	.	CASSLAGGVSGANVLTF	TGTGCCAGCAGCTTAGCAGGGGGTGTCTCTGGGGCCAACGTCCTGACTTTC
TRBV3-1/TRBV3-2	TRBJ2-7	.	TRBD2	CASSQLAGGYEQYF	TGTGCCAGCAGCCAGCTCGCGGGAGGCTACGAGCAGTACTTC
TRBV5-4	TRBJ2-7	.	TRBD2	CASSRSGRDYEQYF	TGTGCCAGCAGCCGGAGCGGGAGGGACTACGAGCAGTACTTC
TRBV30	TRBJ1-2	.	.	CAWSVFRLDGYTF	TGTGCCTGGAGTGTTTTTCGGTTGGATGGCTACACCTTC
TRBV4-1	TRBJ2-7	.	TRBD1	CASSPTTGHAYEQYF	TGCGCCAGCAGCCCGACGACAGGGCATGCCTACGAGCAGTACTTC
TRBV19	TRBJ2-1	.	.	CASSREQFSYNEQFF	TGTGCCAGTAGTCGGGAACAGTTCTCCTACAATGAGCAGTTCTTC
TRBV6-6	TRBJ1-5	once	.	CASSPAGGPGDQPQHF	TGTGCCAGCAGCCCCGCGGGGGGGCCGGGAGATCAGCCCCAGCATTTT
TRBV4-2	TRBJ2-1	.	.	CASSQEFNNEQFF	TGTGCCAGCAGCCAAGAGTTTAACAATGAGCAGTTCTTC
TRBV5-1	TRBJ2-7	few	TRBD2	CASSLVSGSSYEQYF	TGCGCCAGCAGCTTGGTGAGCGGGAGCTCCTACGAGCAGTACTTC
TRBV7-9	TRBJ1-5	.	TRBD1	CASSPGTGANQPQHF	TGTGCCAGCAGCCCCGGGACAGGGGCCAATCAGCCCCAGCATTTT
TRBV6-2/TRBV6-3	TRBJ2-2	.	.	CASSSASPGELFF	TGTGCCAGCAGTTCAGCTAGCCCCGGGGAGCTGTTTTTT
TRBV6-5	TRBJ1-6	once	TRBD1	CASRPSGQSNSPLHF	TGTGCCAGCCGACCCTCGGGACAGAGCAATTCACCCCTCCACTTT
TRBV16	TRBJ1-2	few	.	CASSQLKGGGYTF	TGTGCCAGCAGCCAATTAAAAGGAGGGGGCTACACCTTC
TRBV4-3	TRBJ1-1	few	.	CASSHGRLNTEAFF	TGCGCCAGCAGCCACGGGAGGCTCAACACTGAAGCTTTCTTT
TRBV7-3	TRBJ1-1	.	.	CASSPTGGGTEAFF	TGTGCCAGCAGCCCCACGGGTGGAGGGACTGAAGCTTTCTTT
TRBV19	TRBJ2-1	.	TRBD1	CASSLGQGYNEQFF	TGTGCCAGTAGTTTGGGACAGGGCTACAATGAGCAGTTCTTC
TRBV27	TRBJ1-2	.	.	CASSPQTGKYGYTF	TGTGCCAGCAGTCCGCAAACAGGGAAATATGGCTACACCTTC
TRBV6-5	TRBJ1-2	few	.	CASSYNQGRDYGYTF	TGTGCCAGCAGTTACAACCAAGGCAGGGACTATGGCTACACCTTC
TRBV5-5	TRBJ1-6	.	TRBD1	CASSFGTDYNSPLHF	TGTGCCAGCAGCTTCGGGACAGACTATAATTCACCCCTCCACTTT
TRBV27	TRBJ1-6	.	.	CASSYGGVYNSPLHF	TGTGCCAGCAGCTATGGAGGGGTCTATAATTCACCCCTCCACTTT
TRBV6-2/TRBV6-3	TRBJ1-5	.	TRBD1	CASSYYRDRGPYSNQPQHF	TGTGCCAGCAGTTACTACCGGGACAGGGGCCCATATAGCAATCAGCCCCAGCATTTT
TRBV11-2	TRBJ2-7	few	.	CASSGLRYRVNYEQYF	TGTGCCAGCAGCGGCCTCCGATACAGGGTCAACTACGAGCAGTACTTC
TRBV6-5	TRBJ1-5	once	.	CASRETDNQPQHF	TGTGCCAGCAGGGAGACAGACAATCAGCCCCAGCATTTT
TRBV4-3	TRBJ1-2	.	.	CASSQEVGATNYGYTF	TGCGCCAGCAGCCAAGAGGTAGGAGCGACTAACTATGGCTACACCTTC
TRBV7-2	TRBJ2-7	.	TRBD2	CASSPSGGADEQYF	TGTGCCAGCAGCCCTAGCGGGGGGGCCGACGAGCAGTACTTC
TRBV3-1/TRBV3-2	TRBJ2-1	.	TRBD2	CASSQMASGANEQFF	TGTGCCAGCAGCCAAATGGCTAGCGGAGCCAATGAGCAGTTCTTC
TRBV9	TRBJ2-5	.	.	CASSVAELQETQYF	TGTGCCAGCAGCGTAGCGGAGTTACAAGAGACCCAGTACTTC
TRBV5-1	TRBJ2-3	.	.	CASSLGGTNTDTQYF	TGCGCCAGCAGCTTGGGAGGAACCAACACAGATACGCAGTATTTT
TRBV5-4	TRBJ2-5	.	TRBD1	CASSLALGTGETQYF	TGTGCCAGCAGCTTGGCCTTAGGGACAGGGGAGACCCAGTACTTC
TRBV29-1	TRBJ1-1	.	.	CSVGPAGGNTEAFF	TGCAGCGTTGGGCCCGCGGGGGGGAACACTGAAGCTTTCTTT
TRBV6-2/TRBV6-3	TRBJ2-7	.	.	CASSYSAGDISYEQYF	TGTGCCAGCAGTTACTCGGCGGGGGACATATCCTACGAGCAGTACTTC
TRBV19	TRBJ1-5	few	.	CASSMAEDQPQHF	TGTGCCAGTAGTATGGCCGAGGATCAGCCCCAGCATTTT
TRBV4-3	TRBJ1-1	.	.	CASSQATISTEAFF	TGCGCCAGCAGCCAAGCGACAATATCGACTGAAGCTTTCTTT
TRBV10-1	TRBJ2-7	.	.	CASREPSASKLYEQYF	TGCGCCAGCAGAGAGCCATCCGCCTCCAAACTCTACGAGCAGTACTTC
TRBV13	TRBJ2-5	.	.	CASSRETQYF	TGTGCCAGCAGCCGAGAGACCCAGTACTTC